These T cell receptor beta chains were read from a single sample in a study of human T cells and chemical hapten exposure. TCRdb used MiXCR to reprocess the RACE reads, holding one entry per CDR3 protein. Among approximately 88,000 distinct CDR3 sequences listed, about an eighth were seen once. Sequenced here: whole blood, sampled in connection with sensitization to the hapten diphenylcyclopropenone (DPC). These receptors originate from a woman aged 45-65 years with alopecia areata. Some clones in this sample may be carry-over from other donors' samples. The CDR3 runs from the conserved cysteine through the conserved F or W. The D gene is left open where the match is weak. Size is omitted from some rows. Given values are once, few, many or a class for expanded clones.

V gene	clone size	D gene	J gene	CDR3 protein	CDR3 DNA
TRBV29-1	few	TRBD1	TRBJ1-2	CSVGAGTGESGYTF	TGCAGCGTTGGGGCCGGGACAGGGGAATCTGGCTACACCTTC
TRBV29-1	NA	NA	TRBJ1-1	CSVAGGLDTEAFF	TGCAGCGTTGCGGGGGGTTTGGACACTGAAGCTTTCTTT
TRBV18	many	TRBD2	TRBJ2-3	CASSPVLAGTDTQYF	TGTGCCAGCTCACCAGTGCTAGCGGGAACAGATACGCAGTATTTT
TRBV29-1	NA	NA	TRBJ2-1	CSVGDLPYYNEQFF	TGCAGCGTGGGGGACCTACCCTATTACAATGAGCAGTTCTTC
TRBV10-3	few	TRBD1	TRBJ1-2	CAISADRGSNYGYTF	TGTGCCATCAGTGCGGACAGGGGGTCTAACTATGGCTACACCTTC
TRBV4-2	NA	TRBD2	TRBJ2-7	CASSQSTSGSFFSYEQYF	TGTGCCAGCAGCCAATCGACTAGCGGGTCCTTTTTCTCCTACGAGCAGTACTTC
TRBV5-5	many	NA	TRBJ2-2	CASSLGLTGELFF	TGTGCCAGCAGCTTGGGGCTCACCGGGGAGCTGTTTTTT
TRBV28	NA	NA	TRBJ1-1	CASSLAGVGAFF	TGTGCCAGCAGTTTAGCGGGAGTAGGAGCTTTCTTT
TRBV12-3/TRBV12-4	NA	NA	TRBJ2-7	CASREQGYEQYF	TGTGCCAGCAGAGAACAGGGCTACGAGCAGTACTTC
TRBV7-6	many	NA	TRBJ1-1	CASSLDGPTEAFF	TGTGCCAGCAGCTTGGACGGCCCGACTGAAGCTTTCTTT
TRBV24-1	many	NA	TRBJ2-2	CATSDWGTDTGELFF	TGTGCCACCAGTGATTGGGGGACGGACACCGGGGAGCTGTTTTTT
TRBV11-2	many	TRBD1	TRBJ1-5	CASSFNTGGNQPQHF	TGTGCCAGCAGCTTTAACACAGGGGGCAATCAGCCCCAGCATTTT
TRBV5-1	many	TRBD2	TRBJ2-1	CASSLDPGGTYNEQFF	TGCGCCAGCAGCTTGGATCCGGGAGGAACCTACAATGAGCAGTTCTTC
TRBV7-6	many	TRBD2	TRBJ2-3	CASSEGLAGADTQYF	TGTGCCAGCAGCGAGGGACTAGCGGGAGCAGATACGCAGTATTTT
TRBV12-3/TRBV12-4	many	NA	TRBJ2-3	CASSLGAGASGVIDTQYF	TGTGCCAGCAGTTTAGGGGCAGGGGCTTCGGGAGTTATAGATACGCAGTATTTT
TRBV10-2	NA	TRBD1	TRBJ1-1	CASRTPGGTEAFF	TGCGCCAGCAGGACCCCAGGGGGGACTGAAGCTTTCTTT
TRBV7-7	NA	NA	TRBJ2-3	CASSLGRSMADTQYF	TGTGCCAGCAGCTTAGGTCGGTCTATGGCAGATACGCAGTATTTT
TRBV18	few	NA	TRBJ1-5	CASSPPGSHQPQHF	TGTGCCAGCTCACCCCCTGGCAGCCATCAGCCCCAGCATTTT
TRBV5-1	few	NA	TRBJ1-5	CASSFQGDSNQPQHF	TGCGCCAGCAGCTTTCAGGGCGATAGCAATCAGCCCCAGCATTTT
TRBV19	few	TRBD2	TRBJ2-1	CASSISSGGYNEQFF	TGTGCCAGTAGTATCTCGAGCGGGGGATACAATGAGCAGTTCTTC
TRBV12-3/TRBV12-4	NA	TRBD1	TRBJ2-1	CASSRDRGTYNEQFF	TGTGCCAGCAGTCGGGACAGGGGTACCTACAATGAGCAGTTCTTC
TRBV4-2	many	TRBD2	TRBJ2-3	CASALTSGSTDTQYF	TGTGCCAGCGCCTTGACTAGCGGGAGTACAGATACGCAGTATTTT
TRBV5-1	NA	TRBD2	TRBJ2-1	CASSLVGLAGSNEQFF	TGCGCCAGCAGCTTGGTTGGTCTAGCGGGAAGCAATGAGCAGTTCTTC
TRBV25-1	many	NA	TRBJ1-4	CASSEAFGGLFEKLFF	TGTGCCAGCAGTGAAGCCTTTGGGGGACTGTTTGAAAAACTGTTTTTT
TRBV20-1	NA	NA	TRBJ1-2	CSARDSQHYGYTF	TGCAGTGCTAGAGATTCCCAGCACTATGGCTACACCTTC
TRBV24-1	NA	TRBD1	TRBJ2-3	CATSDRSTTGGADTQYF	TGTGCCACCAGTGACCGATCAACGACAGGGGGCGCAGATACGCAGTATTTT
TRBV10-3	few	TRBD2	TRBJ2-3	CAISEAPGTSGIRRTDTQYF	TGTGCCATCAGTGAGGCACCTGGGACTAGCGGGATTCGGCGCACAGATACGCAGTATTTT
TRBV28	few	NA	TRBJ1-6	CASSLPGPGHNSPLHF	TGTGCCAGCAGTCTCCCCGGGCCAGGCCATAATTCACCCCTCCACTTT
TRBV2	few	NA	TRBJ2-7	CASRELAYEQYF	TGTGCCAGCAGGGAACTAGCCTACGAGCAGTACTTC
TRBV10-3	few	TRBD1	TRBJ2-3	CAIRGKQGVDTQYF	TGTGCCATCAGGGGAAAACAGGGGGTGGATACGCAGTATTTT
TRBV6-1	NA	NA	TRBJ1-1	CASTPGTTNTEAFF	TGTGCCAGCACTCCCGGGACAACGAACACTGAAGCTTTCTTT
TRBV28	NA	NA	TRBJ2-7	CASLRPGHKTYEQYF	TGTGCCAGCCTACGCCCGGGCCATAAAACCTACGAGCAGTACTTC
TRBV7-9	many	NA	TRBJ2-3	CASTIDTDTQYF	TGTGCCAGCACCATCGACACAGATACGCAGTATTTT
TRBV20-1	NA	TRBD2	TRBJ2-1	CSATNIAGEIYNEQFF	TGCAGTGCTACAAACATAGCGGGAGAGATATACAATGAGCAGTTCTTC
TRBV20-1	few	TRBD2	TRBJ2-5	CSARREITQYF	TGCAGTGCTAGGCGGGAGATAACCCAGTACTTC
TRBV25-1	few	NA	TRBJ2-7	CASSDWDGTYEQYF	TGTGCCAGCAGTGATTGGGACGGTACCTACGAGCAGTACTTC
TRBV6-5	many	NA	TRBJ1-4	CASNEARGSEKLFF	TGTGCCAGCAACGAAGCCCGGGGGAGCGAAAAACTGTTTTTT
TRBV15	many	TRBD2	TRBJ2-3	CAVRQRDTDTQYF	TGTGCCGTCCGGCAGCGGGACACAGATACGCAGTATTTT
TRBV11-2	NA	NA	TRBJ2-2	CASSTYGTANTGELFF	TGTGCCAGCAGCACCTACGGGACTGCGAACACCGGGGAGCTGTTTTTT
TRBV30	many	NA	TRBJ1-1	CAWRGAIPPFIEAFF	TGTGCCTGGAGAGGAGCGATCCCCCCCTTTATTGAAGCTTTCTTT
TRBV2	NA	TRBD2	TRBJ2-4	CASSAVLAGGPGAKNIQYF	TGTGCCAGCAGTGCTGTGCTAGCGGGAGGGCCGGGGGCCAAAAACATTCAGTACTTC
TRBV27	NA	TRBD2	TRBJ2-4	CASSLSWGLAGGIQYF	TGTGCCAGCAGTTTATCGTGGGGACTAGCTGGTGGCATTCAGTACTTC
TRBV12-3/TRBV12-4	NA	TRBD1	TRBJ2-6	CASTQLLDRAGYGANVLTF	TGTGCCAGCACCCAACTTCTCGACAGGGCAGGGTATGGGGCCAACGTCCTGACTTTC
TRBV12-3/TRBV12-4	many	NA	TRBJ2-2	CASSPYRSTGELFF	TGTGCCAGCAGTCCCTACAGGAGCACCGGGGAGCTGTTTTTT
TRBV29-1	NA	TRBD1	TRBJ1-1	CSVQGWQVSEAFF	TGCAGCGTACAGGGGTGGCAGGTTTCTGAAGCTTTCTTT
TRBV20-1	many	NA	TRBJ1-1	CSASLTDMNTEAFF	TGCAGTGCCAGCTTGACGGATATGAACACTGAAGCTTTCTTT
TRBV6-5	NA	NA	TRBJ2-5	CASSYSGRGGQETQYF	TGTGCCAGCAGTTACTCGGGCAGGGGAGGGCAAGAGACCCAGTACTTC
TRBV29-1	many	NA	TRBJ2-4	CSVQGTKNIQYF	TGCAGCGTCCAGGGTACAAAAAACATTCAGTACTTC
TRBV7-6	NA	TRBD2	TRBJ2-3	CASSSGLAGATDTQYF	TGTGCCAGCAGCTCCGGACTAGCGGGAGCCACAGATACGCAGTATTTT
TRBV6-1	many	NA	TRBJ2-5	CASRGPQETQYF	TGTGCCAGCCGGGGGCCCCAAGAGACCCAGTACTTC
TRBV10-1	NA	NA	TRBJ1-4	CASSVENPGRVF	TGCGCCAGCAGTGTCGAAAATCCGGGCAGGGTTTTT
TRBV12-3/TRBV12-4	few	NA	TRBJ2-1	CASSSILNEQFF	TGTGCCAGCAGTTCGATACTCAATGAGCAGTTCTTC
TRBV3-1	few	NA	TRBJ1-1	CASSQGVGIAFF	TGTGCCAGCAGTCAGGGAGTGGGGATAGCTTTCTTT
TRBV5-1	many	NA	TRBJ1-6	CASSLAADYNSPLHF	TGCGCCAGCAGCTTGGCCGCAGACTATAATTCACCCCTCCACTTT
TRBV11-2	few	NA	TRBJ2-7	CASSLEVGYEQYF	TGTGCCAGCAGCCTCGAAGTGGGATACGAGCAGTACTTC